The next 14 T cell receptor beta chains were all read from a single sample in a study of T-cell memory formation after mild COVID-19. In TCRdb, the 5' RACE reads were re-called with MiXCR into one record per CDR3 protein. The sample has about 400,000 distinct CDR3 sequences, approximately 19% seen once. The sequencing input was PBMCs or a T cell subset sorted from them (not recorded which). The receptors here all came from a man younger than 35 who had mild COVID-19 (a few samples of this study predate the infection). Cell type and time point are not known.

The chain carries TRBV5-1 and TRBJ2-2; perhaps TRBD1 as D (6 bases). V was trimmed by 4 bases and J by 5 bases, leaving 18 bases between them. Germline V gene lookup returns CDR1 SGHRS and CDR2 YFSETQ. The CDR3 spans 16 residues. CDR3 bases: TGCGCCAGCAGCCCAGCGGTTCCTCAGGGGACCGGGGAGCTGTTTTTT. It encodes CASSPAVPQGTGELFF.

This clonotype was detected only a few times. J is TRBJ1-4 and V is TRBV28, with D perhaps TRBD1 (6 bases). This CDR3 is built from 13 residues. V was clipped by 10 bases and J by 6 bases, with 15 bases between them. CDR1 and CDR2 (germline): MDHEN, SYDVKM. CDR3 protein: CATEQGIDEKLFF. The CDR3 nucleotides are TGTGCCACGGAACAGGGTATTGATGAAAAACTGTTTTTT. Full variable domain (remainder filled in from reference TRBV28 and TRBJ1-4): DVKVTQSSRYLVKRTGEKVFLECVQDMDHENMFWYRQDPGLGLRLIYFSYDVKMKEKGDIPEGYSVSREKKERFSLILESASTNQTSMYLCATEQGIDEKLFFGSGTQLSVL.

This rearrangement joins TRBV9 to TRBJ2-2; 8 bases are a match to TRBD2. Germline loops: CDR1 SGDLS, CDR2 YYNGEE. Germline trimming cut 0 bases from V and 0 bases from J; bases unmatched to any gene: 1. The length of the CDR3 is 16 residues. The CDR3 region has the DNA TGTGCCAGCAGCGTAGACGGGGGGGCGAACACCGGGGAGCTGTTTTTT. Its protein is CASSVDGGANTGELFF.

The chain combines TRBV7-6 with TRBJ2-7; D ambiguous. V gave up 5 bases and J gave up 6 bases, with 20 bases separating them. This CDR3 is built from 15 residues. Germline V lookup: CDR1 SGHVS, CDR2 FNYEAQ. The CDR3 region has the DNA TGTGCCAGCAGCCTCCGGGTTGGACCTTGGGGCGAGCAGTACTTC. Its protein is CASSLRVGPWGEQYF.

The rearrangement uses TRBV6-2 or TRBV6-3 and TRBJ1-1; TRBD1 matches at 7 bases. V shed 6 bases and J 0 bases; nucleotides not matched to a gene: 7. Per the germline V gene, CDR1 is MNHEY and CDR2 is SVGEGT. CDR3 length: 15 amino acids. CDR3 DNA: TGTGCCAGCAGCCGCAAACAGGGGATGAACACTGAAGCTTTCTTT. It yields the protein CASSRKQGMNTEAFF.

This CDR3 reads CASSRAGTAGDQPQHF. CDR3 DNA sequence: TGTGCCAGCAGCCGGGCGGGGACAGCCGGGGATCAGCCCCAGCATTTT. The chain is built from TRBV5-5 and TRBJ1-5; 7 nucleotides align to TRBD1. Germline lookup yields CDR1 SGHKS and CDR2 YYEKEE (reference sequence). There are 16 residues in the CDR3. V was pared by 4 bases and J by 5 bases, with 12 bases of the junction left unmatched. Using reference TRBV5-5 and TRBJ1-5 for the parts outside the CDR3, the full variable domain is DAGVTQSPTHLIKTRGQQVTLRCSPISGHKSVSWYQQVLGQGPQFIFQYYEKEERGRGNFPDRFSARQFPNYSSELNVNALLLGDSALYLCASSRAGTAGDQPQHFGDGTRLSIL.

The chain carries TRBV6-2 or TRBV6-3 and TRBJ1-5; D call uncertain. The CDR3 length is 14 residues. The V end lost 8 bases, the J end lost 4 bases, and 15 bases lay between the germline ends. The germline V gene encodes CDR1 MNHEY and CDR2 SVGEGT. CDR3 DNA sequence: TGTGCCAGCCCCGAGCCCAGAAAGAATCAGCCCCAGCATTTT. Its protein is CASPEPRKNQPQHF.

This clonotype was recorded a few times. The chain's CDR3 is CASRLGGITDTQYF. For the CDR3, the DNA is TGTGCCAGCAGACTCGGGGGTATCACAGATACGCAGTATTTT. V gene TRBV7-2 combines with J gene TRBJ2-3; D is possibly TRBD2 (6 bases). The germline V and J ends were trimmed by 6 bases and 2 bases, with 12 bases remaining between them. The CDR3 consists of 14 residues. CDR1 is SGHTA and CDR2 is FQGNSA in the germline V gene.

The rearrangement uses TRBV4-3 and TRBJ1-2; perhaps TRBD1 as D (5 bases). The CDR3 covers 13 residues. Per the germline V gene, CDR1 is LGHNA and CDR2 is YSLEER. V was cut by 4 bases and J by 5 bases, with 11 bases left in between. CDR3 in DNA: TGCGCCAGCAGCCCGGGACGGGGATATGGCTACACCTTC. Its translation: CASSPGRGYGYTF.

This chain connects TRBV5-5 to TRBJ2-3; D gene ambiguous. The V gene's germline CDR1 is SGHKS and CDR2 YYEKEE (reference sequence). V was shortened by 3 bases and J by 4 bases, with 6 bases between the two germline ends. This CDR3 comprises 12 residues. As DNA, the CDR3 is TGTGCCAGCAGCTGGGTGGCAGATACGCAGTATTTT. Amino acid sequence: CASSWVADTQYF.

This chain links TRBV24-1 with TRBJ2-1; perhaps TRBD2 as D (7 bases). Germline V gene sequence: CDR1 KGHDR, CDR2 SFDVKD. The CDR3 runs 15 residues. V was trimmed by 1 base and J by 5 bases, leaving 11 bases between them. CDR3 DNA: TGTGCCACCAGTGATTTTATCGGGGGGCACAATGAGCAGTTCTTC. This gives the protein CATSDFIGGHNEQFF.

This clonotype has more than one count but fewer than ten. This chain connects TRBV5-1 to TRBJ2-2; TRBD1 is a possible D gene (6 bases). Per germline, CDR1 SGHRS and CDR2 YFSETQ. This CDR3 has 14 residues. V gave up 4 bases and J gave up 4 bases, with 11 bases separating them. CDR3 in DNA: TGCGCCAGCAGCCAGGGGAGAGGCACCGGGGAGCTGTTTTTT. Translation: CASSQGRGTGELFF.

Ten or more counts support this clonotype. This chain uses TRBV18 with TRBJ1-1, with D unresolved. V shed 0 bases and J shed 0 bases, with 8 bases lying between them. In germline, CDR1 is KGHSH, CDR2 LQKENI. The CDR3 sequence is 15 residues long. In nucleotides, the CDR3 is TGTGCCAGCTCACCACCCTTAGGGCTGAACACTGAAGCTTTCTTT. Translated: CASSPPLGLNTEAFF.

This rearrangement joins TRBV19 to TRBJ1-1, with 7 nucleotides matching TRBD1. V trimming: 6 bases; J trimming: 7 bases; junction bases outside the gene matches: 5. Germline V gives CDR1 LNHDA, CDR2 SQIVND (reference sequence). This CDR3 is built from 12 residues. The chain's CDR3 is CASRLRQGEAFF. In DNA form, the CDR3 reads TGTGCCAGTAGGCTTAGACAGGGTGAAGCTTTCTTT.